In this sample, the clone carrying this TCR beta chain turned up a few times. V lost 3 bases to trimming and J lost 2 bases, with 10 bases between them. The CDR3 totals 14 residues. Germline CDR1 MGHDK, CDR2 SYGVNS. The data were obtained in a study of blood T cells in healthy people across ages. Donors each provided roughly 10 milliliters of peripheral blood. Through a sample-barcoded 5' primer and a J-beta primer mix, a second PCR was run for 7 to 11 cycles. A 12-random-nucleotide template-switch adaptor tagged each cDNA molecule. TCRdb ran MiXCR on the 5' RACE reads and lists one entry per CDR3 protein. Among approximately 350,000 distinct CDR3 sequences, approximately 51% were seen once, and the ten largest hold 51%.

The specimen sequenced was blood. This sequence joins TRBV25-1 and TRBJ2-5; D is possibly TRBD2 (6 bases). This TCR derives from a man in his fifties or sixties in good health. In DNA, the CDR3 is TGTGCCAGCAGTGAGACCGGGAGACAAGAGACCCAGTACTTC. Translation gives CASSETGRQETQYF.